Included here is one T cell receptor beta chain sequence, with context. Its antigen is undetermined. This sample is part of a study of cytomegalovirus exposure and HLA in healthy donors. Study-level information: In a later analysis, the roughly 120 validation repertoires were reported to have used the same platform as the 666 first-cohort repertoires. Findings and caveats of the study: The dataset shows that most TCR sequences were rare, while some public TCRs occurred in many donors. Confirmation in vitro established that three CMV-associated chains were specific for CMV antigens. It was reportedly the case that the classifier diagnosed cytomegalovirus status with high specificity and sensitivity.

Only in-frame clones appear in the TCRdb table, and some are missing; sequencing was by immunoSEQ multiplex PCR. In the table there are about 140,000 clones, 84% of which are singletons. This CDR3 comprises 13 residues. The germline V gene has CDR1 KGHSH and CDR2 LQKENI. V was cut by 6 bases and J by 9 bases, with 15 bases left in between. The sequence derives from a woman aged 30 to 39 in good health and CMV-seronegative. The sample consisted of PBMCs. The chain couples TRBV18 to TRBJ2-1, with D uncertain. CDR3 sequence: CASSSLLSGEQFF. The DNA for the CDR3 is TGTGCCAGCTCCTCTCTACTATCCGGTGAGCAGTTCTTC.